This T cell receptor beta chain is from a study of beta chain features in type 1 diabetes (dated by TCRdb to 2017 to 2018). Context from the whole study: Patients and healthy donors did not differ in mean age, gender distribution, total cell number or subset yield. A total of some 100,000,000 sorted cells were examined across all samples, and a strong correlation was observed between cell number per subset and RNA yield. In the study, recently diagnosed type 1 diabetes patients and matched healthy donors were compared on the TCRB repertoires of their sorted circulating CD4+ T cell subsets. Regulatory and stem cell-like memory subsets were isolated from only 8 patients and about eight healthy donors, whereas naive and central memory subsets came from all 28 donors.

With regard to this clone: Its antigen is currently not known. Qualities for individual bases were not recorded, and no much larger clone is one base off.

What the research found in general, with its limitations: At VDJ recombination sites, type 1 diabetes patients had fewer insertions and more deleted nucleotides, which implies abnormalities in thymic rearrangement. A moderate but significant shortening of TCRB CDR3 length was observed in type 1 diabetes patients in all four CD4+ subsets. The naive, central memory and regulatory TCRB repertoires appeared to resemble one another more closely among patients than among healthy donors. PCR may preferentially amplify shorter templates, but because patient and control samples were amplified and corrected together, any resulting skew would affect both groups equally. Because the HLA sub-analyses included only small numbers of individuals, any influence of HLA type on TCRB rearrangement was left unresolved. Because cDNA was sequenced instead of genomic DNA, activated cells with high expression could be over-represented, although the groups did not differ in activation or CD3 levels.

The CDR3 starts with the cysteine, ends with the phenylalanine, and has 19 residues. The entry retains the CDR3 DNA only, 57 bases that are in frame from base 1. Ends trimmed: V by 0 bases, J by 2 bases; bases unmatched to a gene: 5. As encoded in the germline V gene, CDR1 is SGHVS while CDR2 is FQNEAQ. Each donor gave one peripheral blood draw, averaging roughly 0.11 L, which was collected into heparinised tubes. A BD FACSAria II was used to sort naive, central memory, regulatory and stem cell-like memory CD4+ T cells with a panel that included CD45RO, CCR7, CD25, CD127, CD95 and CD27. Every sorted population had a purity above 95%. PBMCs were separated immediately by Lymphoprep density gradient centrifugation and were stained directly, without being cultured. To minimize batch effects, samples were stained and sorted in pairs, one healthy donor with one patient per experiment. The entire isolated RNA was reverse transcribed using the High Capacity cDNA Reverse Transcription Kit, and thus expressed TCRB transcripts were sequenced. Deep immunoSEQ sequencing was applied to naive, central memory and regulatory T cell samples, giving an average of about 3.4 million total reads per sample. Sorted cells were lysed in RLT buffer and RNA was extracted with DNase-treated RNeasy Micro or Mini kits, depending on cell number. Each cell subset was processed on its own to prevent cross-contamination, while patient and healthy donor samples were processed together. The immunoSEQ multiplex PCR was used to amplify TCRB sequences from cDNA, generating 87-bp fragments that spanned the CDR3 region. Amplicons were sequenced on the Illumina HiSeq platform. In the original analysis: PCR bias was computationally corrected using synthetic template baselines, reads within Hamming distance 2 were collapsed, and singletons that could not be merged were discarded. Reads were aligned against IMGT so that V, D and J genes, CDR3 length and insertions or deletions at six rearrangement sites could be assigned. Clonotype counts were normalized to sorted cell number within each subset before computing true diversity and Gini coefficients with the tcR R package. The overlap coefficient, calculated on TCRB nucleotide sequences, was used to measure repertoire sharing. Out-of-frame TCRB sequences from naive cells were analyzed as a proxy for the pre-selection repertoire. As stored in TCRdb, this immuneACCESS dataset retains in-frame rearrangements with V and J assigned. A fraction of the clones does not appear; measured against another copy, unresolved V genes explain less than half of the discrepancy, and the remainder lacks a known reason. The D gene and trimming were derived from the DNA, and the V and J assignments and clone size from that table. This sample lists under 950,000 clones; about 17% were detected once. 0.02% to 0.025% of the sample belongs to the ten largest clones.

The chain employs TRBV7-8 and TRBJ2-1; 15 bases in between match TRBD2. The sequence came from a woman between 18 and 29 years old in good health. Material: naive CD4+ T cells from blood. The cell subset or site label corresponds to: true naive CD4+ T cells. The DNA sequence is given as TGTGCCAGCAGCTTAGCGCGGACTAGCGGGAGGGCCCCCTACAATGAGCAGTTCTTC. Translated, it reads CASSLARTSGRAPYNEQFF.